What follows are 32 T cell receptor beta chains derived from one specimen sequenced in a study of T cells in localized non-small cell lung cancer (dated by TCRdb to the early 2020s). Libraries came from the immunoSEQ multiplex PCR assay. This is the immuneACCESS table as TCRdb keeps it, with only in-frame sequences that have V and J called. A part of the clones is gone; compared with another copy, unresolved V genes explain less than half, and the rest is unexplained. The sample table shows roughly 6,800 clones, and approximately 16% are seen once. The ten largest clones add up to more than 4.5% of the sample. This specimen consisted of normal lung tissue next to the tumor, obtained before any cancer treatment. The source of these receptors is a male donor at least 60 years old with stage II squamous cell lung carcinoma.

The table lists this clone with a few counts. In DNA, the CDR3 is TGTGCCAGCAGTTACTCTTCTTGGGGGCGCGGGGGCAATCAGCCCCAGCATTTT. Protein product: CASSYSSWGRGGNQPQHF. The chain joins TRBV6-8 to TRBJ1-5; possibly TRBD1 for D (6 bases). The length of the CDR3 is 18 residues. The V and J ends lost 0 bases and 2 bases respectively, with 17 bases between them. CDR1 is MNHGY, CDR2 SAAAGT, per germline.

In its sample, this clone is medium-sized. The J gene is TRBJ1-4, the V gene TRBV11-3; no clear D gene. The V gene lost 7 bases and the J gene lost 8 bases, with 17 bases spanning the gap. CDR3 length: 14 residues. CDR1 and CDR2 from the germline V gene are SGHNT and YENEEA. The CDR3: CASTPNVVGEKLFF. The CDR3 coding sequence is TGTGCCAGCACCCCGAATGTCGTTGGGGAAAAACTGTTTTTT.

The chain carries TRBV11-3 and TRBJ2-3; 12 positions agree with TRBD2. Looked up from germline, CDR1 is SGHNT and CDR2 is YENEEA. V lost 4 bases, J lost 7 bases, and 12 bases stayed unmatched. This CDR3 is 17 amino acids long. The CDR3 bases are TGTGCCAGCAGCTCATGGACTAGCGGGATCCGCCCCAATACGCAGTATTTT. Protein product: CASSSWTSGIRPNTQYF.

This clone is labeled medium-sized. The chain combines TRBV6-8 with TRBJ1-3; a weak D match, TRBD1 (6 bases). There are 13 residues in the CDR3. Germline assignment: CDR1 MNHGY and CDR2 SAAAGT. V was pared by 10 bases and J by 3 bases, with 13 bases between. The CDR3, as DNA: TGTGCCATCACCGGGGGCAGTGGAAACACCATATATTTT. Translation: CAITGGSGNTIYF.

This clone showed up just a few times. CDR3 amino acids: CASSPDGRSSYEQYF. The CDR3 DNA sequence: TGTGCCAGCAGTCCCGATGGGAGGAGCTCCTACGAGCAGTACTTC. The chain links TRBV6-8 to TRBJ2-7, with D perhaps matching TRBD2 (6 bases). V lost 5 bases and J 0 bases, leaving 14 bases between the germline ends. This CDR3 region has 15 residues. The germline V gene encodes CDR1 MNHGY and CDR2 SAAAGT.

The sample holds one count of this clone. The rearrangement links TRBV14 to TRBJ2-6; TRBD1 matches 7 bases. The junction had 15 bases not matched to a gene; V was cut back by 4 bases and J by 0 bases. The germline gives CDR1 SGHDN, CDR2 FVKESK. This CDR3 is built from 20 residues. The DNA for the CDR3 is TGTGCCAGCAGCCCGCTTACCTGGACAGGCGGAAGCTCTGGGGCCAACGTCCTGACTTTC. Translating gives CASSPLTWTGGSSGANVLTF.

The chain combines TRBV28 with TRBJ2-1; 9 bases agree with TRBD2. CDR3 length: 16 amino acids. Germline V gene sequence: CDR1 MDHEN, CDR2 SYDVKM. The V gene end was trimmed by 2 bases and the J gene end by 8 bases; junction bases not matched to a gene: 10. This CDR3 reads CASSLEGSGSLHEQFF. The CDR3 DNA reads TGTGCCAGCAGTTTAGAGGGTAGCGGGAGTCTCCATGAGCAGTTCTTC.

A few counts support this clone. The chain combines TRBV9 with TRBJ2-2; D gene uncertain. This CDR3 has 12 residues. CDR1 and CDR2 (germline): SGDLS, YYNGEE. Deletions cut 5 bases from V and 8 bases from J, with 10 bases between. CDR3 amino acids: CASRASAGELFF. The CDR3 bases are TGTGCCAGCAGAGCATCAGCGGGGGAGCTGTTTTTT.

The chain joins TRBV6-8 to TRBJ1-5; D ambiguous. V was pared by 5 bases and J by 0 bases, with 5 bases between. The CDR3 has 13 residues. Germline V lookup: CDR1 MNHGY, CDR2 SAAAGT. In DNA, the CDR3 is TGTGCCAGCAGTGGGGATAGCAATCAGCCCCAGCATTTT. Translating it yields CASSGDSNQPQHF.

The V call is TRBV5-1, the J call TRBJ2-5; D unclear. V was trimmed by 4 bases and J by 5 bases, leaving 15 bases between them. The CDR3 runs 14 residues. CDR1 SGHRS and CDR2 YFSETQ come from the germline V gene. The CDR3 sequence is CASSQTSPKETQYF. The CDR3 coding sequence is TGCGCCAGCAGCCAGACAAGCCCCAAGGAGACCCAGTACTTC. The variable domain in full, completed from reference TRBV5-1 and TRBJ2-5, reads KAGVTQTPRYLIKTRGQQVTLSCSPISGHRSVSWYQQTPGQGLQFLFEYFSETQRNKGNFPGRFSGRQFSNSRSEMNVSTLELGDSALYLCASSQTSPKETQYFGPGTRLLVL.

The CDR3 DNA sequence: TGTGCCAGTAGTATAAGATCCCCCGCGGGGGGGATATCAGATACGCAGTATTTT. This gives the protein CASSIRSPAGGISDTQYF. The chain recombines TRBV19 with TRBJ2-3; TRBD2 aligns across 9 bases. J gave up 4 bases and V 2 bases, and 13 bases lay outside the gene matches. Looked up from germline, CDR1 is LNHDA and CDR2 is SQIVND (reference sequence). The CDR3 contains 18 residues.

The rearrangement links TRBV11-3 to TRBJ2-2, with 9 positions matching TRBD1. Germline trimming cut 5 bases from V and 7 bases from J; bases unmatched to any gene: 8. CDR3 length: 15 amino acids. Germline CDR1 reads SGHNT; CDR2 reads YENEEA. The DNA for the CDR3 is TGTGCCAGCAGCACAAACAGGGGGCGGAGCGGGGAGCTGTTTTTT. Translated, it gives CASSTNRGRSGELFF.

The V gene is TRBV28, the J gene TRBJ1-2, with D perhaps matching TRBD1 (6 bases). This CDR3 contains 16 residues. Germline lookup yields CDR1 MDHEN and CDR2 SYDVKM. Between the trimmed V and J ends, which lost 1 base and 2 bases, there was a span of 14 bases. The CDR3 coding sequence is TGTGCCAGCAGTTTATCCCCAACAGGGTTGAACTATGGCTACACCTTC. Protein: CASSLSPTGLNYGYTF.

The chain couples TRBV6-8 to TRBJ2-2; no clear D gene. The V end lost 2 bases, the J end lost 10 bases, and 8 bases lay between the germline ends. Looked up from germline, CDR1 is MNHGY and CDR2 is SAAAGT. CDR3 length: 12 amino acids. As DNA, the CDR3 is TGTGCCAGCAGTTACCCAATCCCGGAGCTGTTTTTT. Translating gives CASSYPIPELFF.

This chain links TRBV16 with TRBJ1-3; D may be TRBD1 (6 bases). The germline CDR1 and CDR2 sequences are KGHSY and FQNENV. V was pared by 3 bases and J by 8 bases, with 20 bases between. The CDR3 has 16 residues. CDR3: CASSHPTGPISDTIYF. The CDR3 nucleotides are TGTGCCAGCAGCCATCCGACAGGACCGATCTCAGACACCATATATTTT.

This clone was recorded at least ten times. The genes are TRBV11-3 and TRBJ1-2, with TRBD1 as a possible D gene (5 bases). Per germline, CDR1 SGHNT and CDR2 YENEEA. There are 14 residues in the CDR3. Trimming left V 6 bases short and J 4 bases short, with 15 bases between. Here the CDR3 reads CASSSYSGTYGYTF. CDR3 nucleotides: TGTGCCAGCAGTTCTTATTCAGGGACCTATGGCTACACCTTC.

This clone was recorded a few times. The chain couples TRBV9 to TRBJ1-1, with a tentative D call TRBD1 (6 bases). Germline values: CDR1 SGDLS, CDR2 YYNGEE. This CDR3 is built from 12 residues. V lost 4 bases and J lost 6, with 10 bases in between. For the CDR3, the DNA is TGTGCCAGCAGCCGGGGGGGCGCTGAAGCTTTCTTT. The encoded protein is CASSRGGAEAFF.

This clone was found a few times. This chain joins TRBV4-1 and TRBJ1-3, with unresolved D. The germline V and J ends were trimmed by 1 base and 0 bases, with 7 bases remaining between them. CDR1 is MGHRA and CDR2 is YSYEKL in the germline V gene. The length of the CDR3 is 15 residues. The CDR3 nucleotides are TGCGCCAGCAGCCAAGGGCGGCTCTCTGGAAACACCATATATTTT. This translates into CASSQGRLSGNTIYF.

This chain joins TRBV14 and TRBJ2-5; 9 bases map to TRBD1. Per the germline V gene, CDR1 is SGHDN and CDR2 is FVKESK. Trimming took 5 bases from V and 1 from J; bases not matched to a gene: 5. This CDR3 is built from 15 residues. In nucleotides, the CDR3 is TGTGCCAGCAGCAGGGGGACAGGGCCCCAAGAGACCCAGTACTTC. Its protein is CASSRGTGPQETQYF. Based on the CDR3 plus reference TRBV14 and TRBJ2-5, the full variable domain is EAGVTQFPSHSVIEKGQTVTLRCDPISGHDNLYWYRRVMGKEIKFLLHFVKESKQDESGMPNNRFLAERTGGTYSTLKVQPAELEDSGVYFCASSRGTGPQETQYFGPGTRLLVL.

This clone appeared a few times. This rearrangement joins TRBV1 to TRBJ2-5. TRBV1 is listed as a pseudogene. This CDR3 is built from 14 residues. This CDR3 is CASSQEKGRETQYF. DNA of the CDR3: TGCGCCAGCAGCCAAGAGAAGGGCCGGGAGACCCAGTACTTC.

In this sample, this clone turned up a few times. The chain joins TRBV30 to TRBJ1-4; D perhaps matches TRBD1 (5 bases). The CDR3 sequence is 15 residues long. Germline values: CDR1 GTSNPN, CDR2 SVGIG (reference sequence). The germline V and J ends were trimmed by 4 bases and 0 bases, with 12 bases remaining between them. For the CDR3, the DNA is TGTGCCTGGAATCAGGGATCTGCAACTAATGAAAAACTGTTTTTT. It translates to CAWNQGSATNEKLFF.

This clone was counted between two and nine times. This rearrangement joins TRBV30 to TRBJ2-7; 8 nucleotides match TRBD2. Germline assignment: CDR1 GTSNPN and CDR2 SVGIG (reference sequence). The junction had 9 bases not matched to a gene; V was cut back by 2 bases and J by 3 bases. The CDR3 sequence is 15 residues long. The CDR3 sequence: CAWSPGGASNYEQYF. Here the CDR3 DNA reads TGTGCCTGGAGTCCCGGGGGGGCTAGCAACTACGAGCAGTACTTC.

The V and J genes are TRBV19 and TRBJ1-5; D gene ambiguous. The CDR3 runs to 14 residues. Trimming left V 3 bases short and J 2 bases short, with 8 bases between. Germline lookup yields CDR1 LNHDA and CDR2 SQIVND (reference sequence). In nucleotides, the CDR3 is TGTGCCAGTAGTATTCGGCCGGGCAATCAGCCCCAGCATTTT. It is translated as CASSIRPGNQPQHF.

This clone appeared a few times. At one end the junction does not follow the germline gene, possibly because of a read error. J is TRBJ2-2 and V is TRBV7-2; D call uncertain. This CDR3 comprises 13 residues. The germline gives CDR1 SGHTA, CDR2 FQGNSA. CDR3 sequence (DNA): TGTGCTAGCAGTTCAGCTGAAGGCGGGGAGCTGTTTTTT. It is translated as CASSSAEGGELFF.

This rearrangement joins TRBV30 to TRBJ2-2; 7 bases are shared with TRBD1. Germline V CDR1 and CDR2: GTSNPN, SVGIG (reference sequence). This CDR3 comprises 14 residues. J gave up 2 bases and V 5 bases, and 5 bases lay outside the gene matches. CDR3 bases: TGTGCCTGGGATGGACAGGCAAACACCGGGGAGCTGTTTTTT. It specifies CAWDGQANTGELFF.

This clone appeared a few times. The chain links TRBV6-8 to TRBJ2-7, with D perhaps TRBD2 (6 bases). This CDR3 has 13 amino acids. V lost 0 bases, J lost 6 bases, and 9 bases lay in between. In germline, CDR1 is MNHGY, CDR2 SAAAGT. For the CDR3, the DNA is TGTGCCAGCAGTTACTCGACTAGACGCGAGCAGTACTTC. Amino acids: CASSYSTRREQYF.

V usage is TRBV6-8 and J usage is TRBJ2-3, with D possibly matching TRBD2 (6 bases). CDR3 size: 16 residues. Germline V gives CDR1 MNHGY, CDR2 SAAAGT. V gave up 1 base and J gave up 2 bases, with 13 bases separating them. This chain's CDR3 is CASSYYSGLPTDTQYF. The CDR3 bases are TGTGCCAGCAGTTACTACTCGGGACTTCCCACAGATACGCAGTATTTT.

CDR3 loop: CASSIPGGGLSYGYTF. The CDR3 DNA is TGTGCCAGTAGTATTCCCGGCGGGGGGCTTAGCTATGGCTACACCTTC. J is TRBJ1-2 and V is TRBV19; TRBD1 is a possible D gene (6 bases). The CDR3 contains 16 residues. Between the trimmed V and J ends, which lost 3 bases and 4 bases, there was a span of 18 bases. Germline-derived CDR1 and CDR2 are LNHDA and SQIVND (reference sequence).

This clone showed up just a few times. For the CDR3, the DNA is TGTGCCTGGGCCCAGGGACGGCCGGGCACTGAAGCTTTCTTT. Protein product: CAWAQGRPGTEAFF. The genes are TRBV30 and TRBJ1-1; tentative D call: TRBD1 (5 bases). The germline V gene encodes CDR1 GTSNPN and CDR2 SVGIG (reference sequence). V lost 5 bases and J 4 bases, leaving 17 bases between the germline ends. The CDR3 is 14 amino acids.

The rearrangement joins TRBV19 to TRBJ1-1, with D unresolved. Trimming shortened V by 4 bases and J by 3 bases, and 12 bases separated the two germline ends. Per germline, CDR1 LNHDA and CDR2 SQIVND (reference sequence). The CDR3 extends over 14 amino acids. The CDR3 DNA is TGTGCCAGTAGTACACCTGAGGTGTACACTGAAGCTTTCTTT. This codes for CASSTPEVYTEAFF.

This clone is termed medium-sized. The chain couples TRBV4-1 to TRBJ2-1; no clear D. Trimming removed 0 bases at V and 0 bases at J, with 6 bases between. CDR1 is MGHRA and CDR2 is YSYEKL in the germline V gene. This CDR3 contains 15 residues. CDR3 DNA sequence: TGCGCCAGCAGCCAAGAAAGTAGCTCCTACAATGAGCAGTTCTTC. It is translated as CASSQESSSYNEQFF.

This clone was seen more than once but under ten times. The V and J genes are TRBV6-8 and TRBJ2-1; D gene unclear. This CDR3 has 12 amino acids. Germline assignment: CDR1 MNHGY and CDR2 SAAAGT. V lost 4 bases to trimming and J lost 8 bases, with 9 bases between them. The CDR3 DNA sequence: TGTGCCAGCAGTTCCTACACGGATGAGCAGTTCTTC. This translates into CASSSYTDEQFF.